This T cell receptor beta chain emerged from a study of metastatic and nonmetastatic thyroid tumors. The length of the CDR3 is 16 residues. V gave up 5 bases and J gave up 0 bases, with 14 bases separating them. Per germline, CDR1 MNHNS and CDR2 SASEGT. In this sample, this clone turned up many times. Every patient underwent thyroid surgery untreated. Using MiXCR, TCRdb reanalyzed the PCR reads. The table lists about 19,000 clones, approximately 16% of them singletons, with approximately 17% in the top ten. The sequence was collected from a male donor with papillary thyroid cancer or a benign thyroid nodule (not recorded which). Some clones in this sample may be carry-over from other donors' samples. Sequenced: blood. The V and J genes are TRBV6-1 and TRBJ1-3; the D is unclear. The CDR3 bases are TGTGCCAGCAGTCCAGATGACGGCCACTCTGGAAACACCATATATTTT. Protein: CASSPDDGHSGNTIYF.